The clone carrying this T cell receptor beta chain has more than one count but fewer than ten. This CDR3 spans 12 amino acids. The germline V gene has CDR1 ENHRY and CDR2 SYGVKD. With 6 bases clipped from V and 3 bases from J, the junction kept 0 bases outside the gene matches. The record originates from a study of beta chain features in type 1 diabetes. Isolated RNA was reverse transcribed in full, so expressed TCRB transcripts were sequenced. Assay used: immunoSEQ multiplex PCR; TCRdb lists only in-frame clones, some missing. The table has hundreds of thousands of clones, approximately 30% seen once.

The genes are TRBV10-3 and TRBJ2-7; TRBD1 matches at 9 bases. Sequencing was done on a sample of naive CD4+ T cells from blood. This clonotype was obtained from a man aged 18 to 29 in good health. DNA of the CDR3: TGTGCCATCAGGACAGGGGGCTACGAGCAGTACTTC. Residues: CAIRTGGYEQYF.